These T cell receptor beta chains were read from a single sample in a study of blood T cell repertoires in COVID-19. Assay used: immunoSEQ multiplex PCR; TCRdb lists only in-frame clones, some missing. Of roughly 250,000 clones listed, roughly 90% are singletons. The sample consisted of PBMCs or T cells enriched from blood (not recorded which). These receptors were obtained from a woman in her 30s with acute COVID-19. Each CDR3 is given with its conserved first and last residue. The D gene is left open where the match is weak. Part of the rows lack a size; the others show once, few, many or a class for expanded clones.

TRBV14,.,TRBJ2-4,.,CASSQATGLLKNIQYF,TGTGCCAGCAGCCAAGCGACGGGACTGCTAAAAAACATTCAGTACTTC
TRBV24-1,.,TRBJ2-1,TRBD2,CATSDSSGGYNEQFF,TGTGCCACCAGTGACTCAAGCGGGGGTTACAATGAGCAGTTCTTC
TRBV27,.,TRBJ2-4,TRBD2,CASSFGSGEAKNIQYF,TGTGCCAGCAGTTTTGGTAGCGGGGAAGCCAAAAACATTCAGTACTTC
TRBV11-2,.,TRBJ2-5,.,CASSLAPGRETQYF,TGTGCCAGCAGCCTAGCCCCCGGGAGAGAGACCCAGTACTTC
TRBV24-1,.,TRBJ1-1,.,CATKEEGPTFGAFF,TGTGCCACCAAAGAGGAAGGCCCCACGTTTGGAGCTTTCTTT
TRBV7-9,.,TRBJ1-5,TRBD1,CASSGGQGAIQPQHF,TGTGCCAGCAGCGGGGGACAGGGGGCTATTCAGCCCCAGCATTTT
TRBV28,.,TRBJ2-1,TRBD2,CASSSRTSAYNEQFF,TGTGCCAGCAGTTCTCGGACTAGCGCCTACAATGAGCAGTTCTTC
TRBV28,.,TRBJ1-1,.,CASIWGQGPNTEAFF,TGTGCCAGCATCTGGGGCCAGGGGCCGAACACTGAAGCTTTCTTT
TRBV7-9,.,TRBJ2-7,.,CASSSRPYEQYF,TGTGCCAGCAGCTCCAGGCCCTACGAGCAGTACTTC
TRBV15,.,TRBJ2-7,TRBD2,CATSIILAGGAYEQYF,TGTGCCACCAGCATAATACTAGCGGGAGGAGCCTACGAGCAGTACTTC
TRBV6-1,.,TRBJ1-5,.,CASSEESGGNQPQHF,TGTGCCAGCAGTGAAGAGTCCGGAGGCAATCAGCCCCAGCATTTT
TRBV4-1,.,TRBJ1-4,.,CASSQVAQGHEKLFF,TGCGCCAGCAGCCAAGTAGCACAGGGCCATGAAAAACTGTTTTTT
TRBV10-3,.,TRBJ2-6,.,CAISSGTWGSGANVLTF,TGTGCCATCAGTTCCGGGACATGGGGCTCTGGGGCCAACGTCCTGACTTTC
TRBV10-3,once,TRBJ1-1,.,CATMRAGNTEAFF,TGTGCCACCATGAGGGCAGGGAACACTGAAGCTTTCTTT
TRBV7-6,.,TRBJ1-5,TRBD1,CASSLGQSSNQPQHF,TGTGCCAGCAGCTTGGGACAGAGTAGCAATCAGCCCCAGCATTTT
TRBV7-2,once,TRBJ1-2,.,CASSTSTGSHGYTF,TGTGCCAGCAGCACCTCAACAGGGTCCCATGGCTACACCTTC
TRBV27,.,TRBJ2-2,TRBD2,CASSPGGPGTGELFF,TGTGCCAGCAGCCCGGGGGGGCCAGGCACCGGGGAGCTGTTTTTT
TRBV28,.,TRBJ1-6,TRBD1,CASWTGNSPLHF,TGTGCCAGCTGGACAGGCAATTCACCCCTCCACTTT
TRBV6-1,many,TRBJ2-3,TRBD2,CASSDGGGAPSTQYF,TGTGCCAGCAGTGACGGCGGGGGGGCCCCGTCTACGCAGTATTTT
TRBV5-1,.,TRBJ2-7,.,CASPGYDEQYF,TGCGCCAGCCCAGGGTACGACGAGCAGTACTTC
TRBV5-4,.,TRBJ2-3,TRBD2,CASRPLAGGDTQYF,TGTGCCAGCAGGCCCCTCGCGGGAGGGGATACGCAGTATTTT
TRBV18,.,TRBJ2-4,.,CASSPEGWGAKNIQYF,TGTGCCAGCTCACCAGAGGGATGGGGAGCCAAAAACATTCAGTACTTC
TRBV28,.,TRBJ1-1,TRBD1,CASSLWSGTGVNTEAFF,TGTGCCAGCAGTTTATGGTCCGGGACAGGTGTGAACACTGAAGCTTTCTTT
TRBV30,.,TRBJ1-2,.,CAWNAGAGYGYTF,TGTGCCTGGAACGCTGGGGCTGGCTATGGCTACACCTTC
TRBV28,once,TRBJ1-1,TRBD1,CASGDPRRGQDTEAFF,TGTGCCAGCGGAGATCCAAGGAGGGGGCAGGACACTGAAGCTTTCTTT
TRBV2,.,TRBJ2-5,TRBD1,CASSTKNRGQETQYF,TGTGCCAGCAGCACCAAGAACAGGGGGCAAGAGACCCAGTACTTC
TRBV11-2,.,TRBJ2-1,TRBD2,CASSSSGSSDEQFF,TGTGCCAGCAGCAGTAGCGGGAGTTCCGATGAGCAGTTCTTC
TRBV4-1,few,TRBJ2-3,TRBD2,CASSQEAGKSTDTQYF,TGCGCCAGCAGCCAAGAAGCGGGAAAAAGCACAGATACGCAGTATTTT
TRBV10-2,once,TRBJ1-6,TRBD1,CASSLTGDNSPLHF,TGCGCCAGCAGTCTGACAGGGGATAATTCACCCCTCCACTTT
TRBV7-2,.,TRBJ2-7,TRBD2,CASSLAPSGSASSYEQYF,TGTGCCAGCAGCTTAGCCCCTAGCGGGAGCGCCAGCTCCTACGAGCAGTACTTC
TRBV28,.,TRBJ2-2,TRBD2,CASRRTSGGQNTGELFF,TGTGCCAGCAGGCGGACTAGCGGGGGGCAAAACACCGGGGAGCTGTTTTTT
TRBV4-3,.,TRBJ2-7,TRBD2,CASSQDSREGYEQYF,TGCGCCAGCAGCCAAGATTCGCGGGAGGGCTACGAGCAGTACTTC
TRBV28,.,TRBJ2-1,TRBD2,CASSPSSGNTYNEQFF,TGTGCCAGCAGCCCATCTAGCGGGAACACCTACAATGAGCAGTTCTTC
TRBV12-3/TRBV12-4,.,TRBJ1-5,.,CASTLGSQPQHF,TGTGCCAGCACCCTGGGCAGTCAGCCCCAGCATTTT
TRBV5-8,.,TRBJ2-4,.,CASSFGRTGLPSKNIQYF,TGTGCCAGCAGCTTTGGACGGACTGGACTCCCTTCCAAAAACATTCAGTACTTC
TRBV19,.,TRBJ1-2,TRBD1,CASSILDRGYGYTF,TGTGCCAGTAGTATCCTCGACAGGGGCTATGGCTACACCTTC
TRBV10-1,.,TRBJ2-7,TRBD1,CASSRDRVSEQYF,TGCGCCAGCAGCCGGGACAGGGTGAGCGAGCAGTACTTC
TRBV2,.,TRBJ2-1,.,CASYGRANEQFF,TGTGCCTCATACGGGCGGGCCAATGAGCAGTTCTTC
TRBV4-3,.,TRBJ1-1,.,CASSRTGTTEAFF,TGCGCCAGCAGCCGAACAGGGACCACTGAAGCTTTCTTT
TRBV2,.,TRBJ1-1,.,CASGGAGTEAFF,TGTGCCAGCGGGGGGGCAGGCACTGAAGCTTTCTTT
TRBV18,.,TRBJ2-5,.,CASSPAATRGSETQYF,TGTGCCAGCTCACCGGCAGCAACACGGGGGTCGGAGACCCAGTACTTC
TRBV6-2/TRBV6-3,.,TRBJ1-1,.,CASSPRPGYTNTEAFF,TGTGCCAGCAGTCCACGTCCGGGGTACACGAACACTGAAGCTTTCTTT
TRBV7-2,.,TRBJ2-3,.,CASSLVAASTDTQYF,TGTGCCAGCAGCTTAGTCGCGGCTAGCACAGATACGCAGTATTTT
TRBV12-3/TRBV12-4,.,TRBJ1-5,.,CASSSVSYQPQHF,TGTGCCAGCAGTTCTGTGTCCTATCAGCCCCAGCATTTT
TRBV18,once,TRBJ2-2,.,CASSPIPGHSTGELFF,TGTGCCAGCTCACCAATACCGGGACACTCCACCGGGGAGCTGTTTTTT
TRBV30,.,TRBJ1-5,.,CAWSVRAGFYQPQHF,TGTGCCTGGAGTGTACGGGCAGGGTTTTATCAGCCCCAGCATTTT
TRBV29-1,.,TRBJ1-1,.,CSARQTNTEAFF,TGCAGCGCCCGACAGACGAACACTGAAGCTTTCTTT
TRBV5-5,.,TRBJ1-2,.,CASSFEGGRNYGYTF,TGTGCCAGCAGCTTCGAAGGTGGGCGCAACTATGGCTACACCTTC
TRBV19,few,TRBJ1-6,.,CASSNRETGSPLHF,TGTGCCAGTAGTAACCGGGAGACCGGCTCACCCCTCCACTTT
TRBV5-1,.,TRBJ2-7,TRBD1,CASSPWDRVSYEQYF,TGCGCCAGCAGCCCCTGGGACAGGGTCTCCTACGAGCAGTACTTC
TRBV2,.,TRBJ1-1,.,CASSERRNTEAFF,TGTGCCAGCAGTGAGAGGAGGAACACTGAAGCTTTCTTT
TRBV18,.,TRBJ2-1,TRBD2,CASSPGLVMDNEQFF,TGTGCCAGCTCACCCGGACTAGTTATGGACAATGAGCAGTTCTTC
TRBV3-1/TRBV3-2,.,TRBJ2-6,TRBD1,CASSSGTGLSGANVLTF,TGTGCCAGCAGCTCCGGGACAGGGTTATCTGGGGCCAACGTCCTGACTTTC
TRBV14,.,TRBJ1-4,.,CASSLLGGGDDEKLFF,TGTGCCAGCAGCCTTCTGGGAGGTGGGGACGATGAAAAACTGTTTTTT
TRBV6-5,.,TRBJ1-2,.,CASSQSGGVGYTF,TGTGCCAGCAGCCAATCAGGAGGGGTTGGCTACACCTTC
TRBV19,.,TRBJ1-5,TRBD1,CASTTLPGQGRQPQHF,TGTGCCAGTACCACACTCCCGGGACAGGGTCGTCAGCCCCAGCATTTT
TRBV7-2,.,TRBJ2-1,.,CASSLIPTAPPNEQFF,TGTGCCAGCAGCTTGATACCCACTGCCCCCCCCAATGAGCAGTTCTTC